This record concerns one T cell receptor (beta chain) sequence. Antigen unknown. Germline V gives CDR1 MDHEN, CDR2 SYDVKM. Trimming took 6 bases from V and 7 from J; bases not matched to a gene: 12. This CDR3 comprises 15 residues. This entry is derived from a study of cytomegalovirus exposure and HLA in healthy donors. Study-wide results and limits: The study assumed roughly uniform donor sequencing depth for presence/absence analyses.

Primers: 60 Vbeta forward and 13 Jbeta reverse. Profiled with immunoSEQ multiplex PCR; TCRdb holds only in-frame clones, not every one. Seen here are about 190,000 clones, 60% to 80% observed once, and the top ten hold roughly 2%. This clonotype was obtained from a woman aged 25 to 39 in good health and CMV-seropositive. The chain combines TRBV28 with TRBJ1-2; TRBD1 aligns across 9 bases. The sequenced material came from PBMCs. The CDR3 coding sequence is TGTGCCAGCAGGTTACAGGGGGCGGAAGGGGGTGGCTACACCTTC. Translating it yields CASRLQGAEGGGYTF.